The present T cell receptor (beta chain) was sequenced within a study of shared clonotypes between healthy human individuals. This CDR3 spans 15 amino acids. From germline, CDR1 is SNHLY and CDR2 FYNNEI. V lost 4 bases, J lost 1 base, and 11 bases lay in between. Here immunoSEQ multiplex PCR was the method, and the copy in TCRdb shows in-frame clones only, minus some. This table has roughly 2.6 million clones, roughly 92% appearing once. This TCR came from a man younger than 30 in good health. The sequencing input was naive CD4+ T cells sorted from blood. Subset meaning: CD45RA+ positively selected. The chain has TRBV2 and TRBJ1-3, with a tentative D call TRBD1 (6 bases). CDR3 protein: CASSATGLSGNTIYF. The CDR3 DNA is TGTGCCAGCAGTGCAACAGGGCTGTCTGGAAACACCATATATTTT.